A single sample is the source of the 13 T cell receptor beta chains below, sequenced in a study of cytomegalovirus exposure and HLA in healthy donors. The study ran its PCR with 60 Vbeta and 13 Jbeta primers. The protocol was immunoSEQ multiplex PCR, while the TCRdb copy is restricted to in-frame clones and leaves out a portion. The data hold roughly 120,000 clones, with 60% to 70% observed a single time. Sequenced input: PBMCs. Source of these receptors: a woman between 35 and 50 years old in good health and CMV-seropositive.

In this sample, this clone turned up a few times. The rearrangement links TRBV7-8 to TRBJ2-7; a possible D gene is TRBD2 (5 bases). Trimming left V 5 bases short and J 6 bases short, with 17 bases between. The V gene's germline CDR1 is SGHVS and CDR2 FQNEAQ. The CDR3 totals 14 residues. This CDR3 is CASSLRDPRSEQYF. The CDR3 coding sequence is TGTGCCAGCAGCCTACGGGATCCTAGGTCCGAGCAGTACTTC. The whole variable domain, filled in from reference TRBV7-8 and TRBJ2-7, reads GAGVSQSPRYKVAKRGQDVALRCDPISGHVSLFWYQQALGQGPEFLTYFQNEAQLDKSGLPSDRFFAERPEGSVSTLKIQRTQQEDSAVYLCASSLRDPRSEQYFGPGTRLTVT.

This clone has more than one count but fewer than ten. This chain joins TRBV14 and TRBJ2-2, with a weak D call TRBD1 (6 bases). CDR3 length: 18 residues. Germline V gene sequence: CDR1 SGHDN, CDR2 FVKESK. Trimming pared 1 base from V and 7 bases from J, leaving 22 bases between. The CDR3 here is CASSQGMDSSTTVGELFF. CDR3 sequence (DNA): TGTGCCAGCAGCCAAGGGATGGACAGCTCGACTACCGTCGGGGAGCTGTTTTTT.

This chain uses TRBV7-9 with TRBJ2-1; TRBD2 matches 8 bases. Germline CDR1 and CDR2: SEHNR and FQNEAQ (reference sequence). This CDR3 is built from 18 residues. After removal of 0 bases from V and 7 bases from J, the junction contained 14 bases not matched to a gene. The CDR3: CASSLASTREGLRNEQFF. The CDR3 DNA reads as TGTGCCAGCAGCTTAGCGTCGACTCGGGAGGGCCTTAGGAATGAGCAGTTCTTC.

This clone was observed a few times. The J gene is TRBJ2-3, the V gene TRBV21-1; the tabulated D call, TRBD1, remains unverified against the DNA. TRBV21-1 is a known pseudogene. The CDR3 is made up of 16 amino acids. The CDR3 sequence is CASSKAGTGESDTQYF. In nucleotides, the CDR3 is TGTGCCAGCAGCAAAGCCGGGACAGGGGAGTCAGATACGCAGTATTTT.

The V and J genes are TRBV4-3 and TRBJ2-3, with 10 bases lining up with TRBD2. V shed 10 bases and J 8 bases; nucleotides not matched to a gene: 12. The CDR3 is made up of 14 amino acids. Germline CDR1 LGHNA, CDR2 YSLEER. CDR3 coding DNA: TGCGCCACCTTTAAGCGGGAGGGCCAGAGTACGCAGTATTTT. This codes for CATFKREGQSTQYF.

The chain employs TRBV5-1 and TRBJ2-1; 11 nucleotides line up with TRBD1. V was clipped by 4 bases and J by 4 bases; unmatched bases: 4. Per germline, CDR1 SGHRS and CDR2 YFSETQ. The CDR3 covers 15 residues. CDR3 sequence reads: CASSPGTGGYNEQFF. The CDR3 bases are TGCGCCAGCAGCCCCGGGACAGGGGGATACAATGAGCAGTTCTTC.

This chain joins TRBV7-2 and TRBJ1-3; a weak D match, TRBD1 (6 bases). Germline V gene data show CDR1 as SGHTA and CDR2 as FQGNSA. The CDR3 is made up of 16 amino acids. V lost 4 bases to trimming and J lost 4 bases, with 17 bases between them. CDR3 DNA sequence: TGTGCCAGCAGCTCTGACCTTACAGGGTTAGGAAACACCATATATTTT. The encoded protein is CASSSDLTGLGNTIYF.

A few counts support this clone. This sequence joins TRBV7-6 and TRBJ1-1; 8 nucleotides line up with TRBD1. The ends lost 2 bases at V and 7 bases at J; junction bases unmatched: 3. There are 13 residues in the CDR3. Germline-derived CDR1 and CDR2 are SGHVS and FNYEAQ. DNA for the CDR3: TGTGCCAGCAGCTTACAGGGGGCTGGTGAAGCTTTCTTT. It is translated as CASSLQGAGEAFF.

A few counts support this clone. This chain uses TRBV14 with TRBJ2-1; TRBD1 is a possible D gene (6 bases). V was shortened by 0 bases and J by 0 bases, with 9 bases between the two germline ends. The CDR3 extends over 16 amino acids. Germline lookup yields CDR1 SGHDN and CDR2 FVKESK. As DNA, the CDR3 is TGTGCCAGCAGCCAAGATCTCAGGGGCTCCTACAATGAGCAGTTCTTC. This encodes CASSQDLRGSYNEQFF. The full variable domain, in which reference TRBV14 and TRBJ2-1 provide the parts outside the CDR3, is EAGVTQFPSHSVIEKGQTVTLRCDPISGHDNLYWYRRVMGKEIKFLLHFVKESKQDESGMPNNRFLAERTGGTYSTLKVQPAELEDSGVYFCASSQDLRGSYNEQFFGPGTRLTVL.

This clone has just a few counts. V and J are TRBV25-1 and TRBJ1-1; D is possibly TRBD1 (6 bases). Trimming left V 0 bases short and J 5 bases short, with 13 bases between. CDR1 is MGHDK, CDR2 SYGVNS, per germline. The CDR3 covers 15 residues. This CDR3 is CASSEYGGGRTEAFF. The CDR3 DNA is TGTGCCAGCAGTGAATATGGGGGCGGCAGGACTGAAGCTTTCTTT.

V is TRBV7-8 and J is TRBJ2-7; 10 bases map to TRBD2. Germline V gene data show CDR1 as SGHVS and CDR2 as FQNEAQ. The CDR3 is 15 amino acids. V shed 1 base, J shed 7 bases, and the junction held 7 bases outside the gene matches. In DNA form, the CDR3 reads TGTGCCAGCAGCTTAGTTATGCTAGCGGGAGAAGAGCAGTACTTC. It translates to CASSLVMLAGEEQYF.

As DNA, the CDR3 is TGTGCCAGCTCACCAGGTTGGGCTAGCGGGGCGAGTCATTACGAGCAGTACTTC. Its translation: CASSPGWASGASHYEQYF. The rearrangement links TRBV18 to TRBJ2-7; 9 bases match TRBD2. Unmatched junction bases numbered 15, after V lost 2 bases and J lost 4 bases. The CDR3 is 18 amino acids. Germline V CDR1 and CDR2: KGHSH, LQKENI.

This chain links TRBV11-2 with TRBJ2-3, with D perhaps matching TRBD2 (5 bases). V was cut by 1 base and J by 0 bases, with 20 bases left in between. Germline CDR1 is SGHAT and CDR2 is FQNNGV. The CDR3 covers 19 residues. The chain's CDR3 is CASSLVVVASISSTDTQYF. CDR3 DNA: TGTGCCAGCAGCTTAGTGGTGGTAGCGTCAATCTCTAGCACAGATACGCAGTATTTT.